The entry below gives a single T cell receptor beta chain sequence along with its context. What it binds is unknown. TCRdb called the 5' RACE reads again in MiXCR, with one record for every CDR3 protein. Among more than 450,000 distinct CDR3 sequences, roughly 18% were seen once, and the ten largest hold approximately 12%. The data originate from a study of T-cell memory formation after mild COVID-19. In the study overall: Clusters were largely donor specific.

Study observations and caveats: In second-wave clones peaking day 37, SARS-CoV-2 specificity remained unconfirmed.

The germline V and J ends were trimmed by 0 bases and 4 bases, with 15 bases remaining between them. The CDR3 covers 16 residues. The germline CDR1 and CDR2 sequences are SGHRS and YFSETQ. The origin of this receptor is an adult woman who had mild COVID-19 (a few samples of this study predate the infection). Cell type and time point are not known. V and J are TRBV5-1 and TRBJ2-3, with no clear D. Material: PBMCs or a T cell subset sorted from them (not recorded which). The CDR3 DNA reads as TGCGCCAGCAGCTTGGCTCGGCAAAGCACACCAGATACGCAGTATTTT. It translates to CASSLARQSTPDTQYF.